This T cell receptor (beta chain) was documented in a study of control samples from healthy donors and cancer patients. TCRdb's table, derived via immunoSEQ multiplex PCR, lists solely in-frame clones and lacks some. The table has 65,000 to 80,000 clones, roughly 90% seen once. The CDR3 has 12 residues. V was clipped by 6 bases and J by 8 bases, with 13 bases between them. V is TRBV12-3 or TRBV12-4 and J is TRBJ1-2, with D hard to call. The sequenced sample consisted of PBMCs. This TCR was sampled from a woman aged 45-60 years with colorectal cancer. The CDR3 is CASRPERGGYTF. For the CDR3, the DNA is TGTGCCAGCAGGCCAGAACGAGGGGGCTACACCTTC.